This T cell receptor beta chain was documented in a study of OX40 agonist ivuxolimab in advanced cancers. About the research overall: All patients had ivuxolimab intravenously every 2 weeks at 0.01 to 10 mg/kg.

Sequencing used immunoSEQ multiplex PCR; TCRdb keeps in-frame clones, though not all of them. The table includes approximately 82,000 clones, around 88% detected once. The input for sequencing was CD4+ or CD8+ T cells sorted from blood, taken in a trial of the OX40 agonist ivuxolimab. The sequence was obtained from an adult with an advanced solid tumor such as melanoma, head and neck, liver or kidney cancer.

The CDR3 loop is CAISESAGGANEKLFF. CDR3 in DNA: TGTGCCATCAGTGAGTCGGCAGGGGGGGCTAATGAAAAACTGTTTTTT. The chain uses TRBV10-3 and TRBJ1-4; 7 bases match TRBD1. The CDR3 length is 16 residues. After removal of 0 bases from V and 3 bases from J, the junction contained 4 bases not matched to a gene. The germline V gene encodes CDR1 ENHRY and CDR2 SYGVKD.